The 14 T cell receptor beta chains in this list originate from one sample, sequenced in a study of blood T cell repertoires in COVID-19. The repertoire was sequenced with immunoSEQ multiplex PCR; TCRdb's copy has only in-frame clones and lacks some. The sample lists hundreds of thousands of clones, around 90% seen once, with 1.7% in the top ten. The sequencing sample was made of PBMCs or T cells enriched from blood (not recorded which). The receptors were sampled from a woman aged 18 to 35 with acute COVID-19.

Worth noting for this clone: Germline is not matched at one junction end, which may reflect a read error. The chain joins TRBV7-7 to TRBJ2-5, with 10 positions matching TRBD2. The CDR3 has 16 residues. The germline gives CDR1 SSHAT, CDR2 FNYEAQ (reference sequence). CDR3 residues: CASSLVPAGGGETQYF. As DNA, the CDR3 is TGTGCTAGCAGCTTAGTACCAGCGGGAGGGGGAGAGACCCAGTACTTC.

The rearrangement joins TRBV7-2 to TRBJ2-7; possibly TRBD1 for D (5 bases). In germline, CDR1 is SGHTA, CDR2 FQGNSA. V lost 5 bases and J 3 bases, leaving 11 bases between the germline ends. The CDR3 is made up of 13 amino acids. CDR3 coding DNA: TGTGCCAGCAGCACCGTAGGGGTCTACGAGCAGTACTTC. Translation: CASSTVGVYEQYF.

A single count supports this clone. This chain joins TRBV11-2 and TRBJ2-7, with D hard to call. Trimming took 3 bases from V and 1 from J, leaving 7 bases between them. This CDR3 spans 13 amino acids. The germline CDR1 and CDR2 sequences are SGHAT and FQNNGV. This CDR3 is CASSFDFSYEQYF. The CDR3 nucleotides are TGTGCCAGCAGCTTTGACTTTTCCTACGAGCAGTACTTC.

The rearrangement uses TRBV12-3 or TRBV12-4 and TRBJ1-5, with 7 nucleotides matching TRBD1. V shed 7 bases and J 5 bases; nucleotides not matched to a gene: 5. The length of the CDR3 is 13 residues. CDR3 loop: CASTSGGYQPQHF. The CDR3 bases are TGTGCCAGCACCTCAGGGGGTTATCAGCCCCAGCATTTT.

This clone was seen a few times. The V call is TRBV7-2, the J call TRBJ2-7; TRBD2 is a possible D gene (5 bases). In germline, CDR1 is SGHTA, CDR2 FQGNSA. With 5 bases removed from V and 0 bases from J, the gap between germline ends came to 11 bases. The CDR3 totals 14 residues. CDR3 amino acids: CASSPTSFSYEQYF. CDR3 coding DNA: TGTGCCAGCAGCCCCACTAGTTTCTCCTACGAGCAGTACTTC.

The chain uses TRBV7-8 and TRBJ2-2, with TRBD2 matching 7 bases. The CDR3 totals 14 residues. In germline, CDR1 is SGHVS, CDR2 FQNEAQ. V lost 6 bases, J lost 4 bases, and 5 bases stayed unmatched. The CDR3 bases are TGTGCCAGCAGGTTGCCTAGCGGCACCGGGGAGCTGTTTTTT. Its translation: CASRLPSGTGELFF.

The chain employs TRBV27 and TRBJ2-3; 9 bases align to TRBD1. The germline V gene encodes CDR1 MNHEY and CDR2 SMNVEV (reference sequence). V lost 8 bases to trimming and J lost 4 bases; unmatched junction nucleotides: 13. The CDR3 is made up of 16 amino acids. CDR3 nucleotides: TGTGCCAGCGGCCGAGCCGGGACAGGGCCTGCAGATACGCAGTATTTT. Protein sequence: CASGRAGTGPADTQYF.

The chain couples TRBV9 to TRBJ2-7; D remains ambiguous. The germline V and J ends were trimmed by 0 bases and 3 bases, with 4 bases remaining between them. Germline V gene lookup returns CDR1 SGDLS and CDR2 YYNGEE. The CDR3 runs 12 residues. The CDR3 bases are TGTGCCAGCAGCGTAGACGGCTACGAGCAGTACTTC. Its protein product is CASSVDGYEQYF.

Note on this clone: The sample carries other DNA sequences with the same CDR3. CDR3 in DNA: TGCGCCAGCAGTGAAGGAGTTAGGCAGCCGAACACCGGGGAGCTGTTTTTT. Translated, it gives CASSEGVRQPNTGELFF. The rearrangement links TRBV10-1 to TRBJ2-2; D is ambiguous. Germline V lookup: CDR1 WNHNN, CDR2 SYGVQD (reference sequence). The CDR3 runs to 17 residues. V shed 3 bases and J shed 0 bases, with 14 bases lying between them.

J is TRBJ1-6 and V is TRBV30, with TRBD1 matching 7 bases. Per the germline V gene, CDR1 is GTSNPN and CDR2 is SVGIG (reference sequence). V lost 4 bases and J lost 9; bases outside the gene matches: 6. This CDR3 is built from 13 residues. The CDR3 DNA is TGTGCCTGGAAAGACAGGGCCCCTTCACCCCTCCACTTT. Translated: CAWKDRAPSPLHF.

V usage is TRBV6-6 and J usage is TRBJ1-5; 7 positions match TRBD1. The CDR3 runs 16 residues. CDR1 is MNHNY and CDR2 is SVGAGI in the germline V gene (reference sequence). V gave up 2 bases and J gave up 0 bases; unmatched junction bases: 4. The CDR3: CASSYPGQYSNQPQHF. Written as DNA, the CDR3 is TGTGCCAGCAGTTACCCGGGACAGTATAGCAATCAGCCCCAGCATTTT.

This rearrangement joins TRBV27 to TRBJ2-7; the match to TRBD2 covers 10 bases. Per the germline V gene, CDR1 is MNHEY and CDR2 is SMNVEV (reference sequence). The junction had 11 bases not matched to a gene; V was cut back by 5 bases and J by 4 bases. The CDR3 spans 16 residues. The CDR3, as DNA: TGTGCCAGCAGTCTGGGCGTAGCGGGAGGATCGTACGAGCAGTACTTC. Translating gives CASSLGVAGGSYEQYF.

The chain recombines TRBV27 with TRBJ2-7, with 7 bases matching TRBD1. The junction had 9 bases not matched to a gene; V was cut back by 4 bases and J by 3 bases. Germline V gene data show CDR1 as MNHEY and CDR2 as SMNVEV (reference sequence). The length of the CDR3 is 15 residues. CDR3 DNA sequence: TGTGCCAGCAGTTCTACAGGGGAAAGGAGCTACGAGCAGTACTTC. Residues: CASSSTGERSYEQYF.

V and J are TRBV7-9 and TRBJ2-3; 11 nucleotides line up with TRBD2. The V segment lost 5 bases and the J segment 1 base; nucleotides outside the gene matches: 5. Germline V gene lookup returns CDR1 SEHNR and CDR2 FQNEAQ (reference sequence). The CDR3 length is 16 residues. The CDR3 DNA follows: TGTGCCAGCAGCCTACTGACTAGCGGGGGCACAGATACGCAGTATTTT. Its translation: CASSLLTSGGTDTQYF.